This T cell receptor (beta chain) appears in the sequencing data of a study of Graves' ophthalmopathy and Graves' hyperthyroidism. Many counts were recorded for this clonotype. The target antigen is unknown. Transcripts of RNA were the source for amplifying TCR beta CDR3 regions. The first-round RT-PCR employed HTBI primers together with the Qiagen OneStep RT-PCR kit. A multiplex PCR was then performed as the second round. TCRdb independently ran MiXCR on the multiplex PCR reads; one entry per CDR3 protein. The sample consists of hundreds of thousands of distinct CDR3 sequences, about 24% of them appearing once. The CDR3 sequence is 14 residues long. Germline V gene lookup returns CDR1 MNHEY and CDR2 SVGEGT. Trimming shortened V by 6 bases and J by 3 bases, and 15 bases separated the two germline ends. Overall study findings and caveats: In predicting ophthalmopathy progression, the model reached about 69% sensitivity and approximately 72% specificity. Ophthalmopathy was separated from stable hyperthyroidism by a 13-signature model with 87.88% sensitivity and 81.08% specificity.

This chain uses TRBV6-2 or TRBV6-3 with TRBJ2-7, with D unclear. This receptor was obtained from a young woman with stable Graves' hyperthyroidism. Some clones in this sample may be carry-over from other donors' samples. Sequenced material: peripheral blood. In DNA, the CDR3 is TGTGCCAGCAGCTTACTAAGTCTGAGCTACGAGCAGTACTTC. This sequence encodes CASSLLSLSYEQYF.